The T cell receptor beta chain described here comes from a study of spatial heterogeneity in lung cancer. Study-wide points: Counts that tracked tumor mutation counts were those of expanded intratumoral alpha and beta TCRs.

Documented time point: sample taken at primary tumor resection. Unsorted whole RNA from tumor, nontumor lung or frozen PBMC underwent sequencing. With 3 bases clipped from V and 4 bases from J, the junction kept 3 bases outside the gene matches. This CDR3 is 14 amino acids long. Germline CDR1 reads DFQATT; CDR2 reads SNEGSKA (reference sequence). Via MiXCR, TCRdb re-called the 5' RACE reads, giving one row per CDR3 protein. The sample has under 20,000 distinct CDR3 sequences, 6.2% seen once; the top ten hold 6.8%. This clonotype was observed a few times. Its antigen remains unknown. Since the library was made to target alpha chains, this beta chain is a stray read and its abundance is not meaningful.

This TCR was sampled from a male donor with early-stage non-small cell lung cancer. The J gene is TRBJ2-2, the V gene TRBV20-1; 9 nucleotides line up with TRBD2. The source material was lung tumor tissue, sampled at surgery. The CDR3 DNA follows: TGCAGTGCTAGGGCGGGAGGGACCACCGGGGAGCTGTTTTTT. This translates into CSARAGGTTGELFF.